Listed below are T cell receptor beta chains from one sample, sequenced in a study of blood T cell repertoires in COVID-19. The assay was immunoSEQ multiplex PCR, and TCRdb's table has in-frame clones only and misses some. Seen here are a few hundred thousand clones, approximately 82% observed once, and the top ten hold approximately 16%. The material sequenced was PBMCs or T cells enriched from blood (not recorded which). All receptors come from a man aged 40-55 years who had recovered from COVID-19. CDR3s include the opening cysteine and the closing phenylalanine or tryptophan. The D gene is left open where the match is weak. Clone size, where shown, is once, few, many, or a class for clones that have expanded.

v_gene	j_gene	abundance	d_gene	CDR3nt	CDR3aa
TRBV2	TRBJ1-1	once	.	TGTGCCAGCAGTGTACAGGGCGTGAACACTGAAGCTTTCTTT	CASSVQGVNTEAFF
TRBV7-2	TRBJ1-1	.	.	TGTGCCAGCAGCACCCCGACAGGTCTGAACACTGAAGCTTTCTTT	CASSTPTGLNTEAFF
TRBV7-2	TRBJ1-2	.	.	TGTGCCAGCAGCTTGTGGGGGCAGGGTGGCTACACCTTC	CASSLWGQGGYTF
TRBV19	TRBJ2-7	.	TRBD1	TGTGCCAGTAGTAAACTTTTATCCACCCGGGACAGCCTGTACGAGCAGTACTTC	CASSKLLSTRDSLYEQYF
TRBV28	TRBJ2-5	.	TRBD1	TGTGCCAGCAGCCAAAACAGGGGACAAGAGACCCAGTACTTC	CASSQNRGQETQYF
TRBV11-2	TRBJ2-7	.	.	TGTGCCAGCAGCTTAGAGTTTGGGGCCTCCTACGAGCAGTACTTC	CASSLEFGASYEQYF
TRBV5-1	TRBJ1-1	once	TRBD1	TGCGCCAGCAGCTTGGAGGGACAGGGTTACACTGAAGCTTTCTTT	CASSLEGQGYTEAFF
TRBV28	TRBJ1-2	.	.	TGTGCCAGCAGTCGCCCGGGTATCCTAAACTATGGCTACACCTTC	CASSRPGILNYGYTF
TRBV2	TRBJ2-7	.	.	TGTGCCAGCAGTGCCGGGAGCACCTCAACCCCCACTAACCAGTACTTC	CASSAGSTSTPTNQYF
TRBV5-4	TRBJ1-1	.	TRBD1	TGTGCCAGCAGCTCGACAGGGGGCAACACTGAAGCTTTCTTT	CASSSTGGNTEAFF
TRBV4-1	TRBJ1-5	few	TRBD1	TGCGCCAGCAGCCAGAGGGACAGCCTCCTTAATCAGCCCCAGCATTTT	CASSQRDSLLNQPQHF
TRBV18	TRBJ2-2	.	TRBD2	TGTGCCAGCTCACAAGCGGGAGGAGCGAACACCGGGGAGCTGTTTTTT	CASSQAGGANTGELFF
TRBV9	TRBJ2-2	.	TRBD1	TGTGCCAGCAGCGTATCTGGACAGGAGTCCTTTAACACCGGGGAGCTGTTTTTT	CASSVSGQESFNTGELFF
TRBV19	TRBJ2-5	.	TRBD1	TGTGCCAGTAGTACCTGGACAGGGATGGGGACCCAAGAGACCCAGTACTTC	CASSTWTGMGTQETQYF
TRBV18	TRBJ1-2	.	.	TGTGCCAGCTCGCAAAATAATCGGGGGGCGAGCTATGGCTACACCTTC	CASSQNNRGASYGYTF
TRBV28	TRBJ2-1	.	.	TGTGCCAGCAGTTCCCCAGGCAGCTATCGACAAAAGGAGTTCTTC	CASSSPGSYRQKEFF
TRBV9	TRBJ2-1	.	.	TGTGCCAGCAGCGTAGATGGGGGGGCTTACAATGAGCAGTTCTTC	CASSVDGGAYNEQFF
TRBV7-9	TRBJ1-4	.	TRBD1	TGTGCCAGCAGCTTAGCACCTAGGGACAGCCAGTTTGCTAATGAAAAACTGTTTTTT	CASSLAPRDSQFANEKLFF
TRBV7-9	TRBJ2-2	many	TRBD1	TGTGCCAGCAGCTCCCGACAGGGGGGACCGAACACCGGGGAGCTGTTTTTT	CASSSRQGGPNTGELFF
TRBV28	TRBJ1-2	.	TRBD1	TGTGCCAGCAGCCAGGGACAGGGAGTGATCATCTATGGCTACACCTTC	CASSQGQGVIIYGYTF
TRBV24-1	TRBJ2-1	.	TRBD1	TGTGCCACCAGTGACCTGGACAGGGGGTACAATGAGCAGTTCTTC	CATSDLDRGYNEQFF
TRBV5-8	TRBJ1-2	.	.	TGTGCCAGCAGCTTGGGACAGCTATCTAACTATGGCTACACCTTC	CASSLGQLSNYGYTF
TRBV4-1	TRBJ2-3	.	TRBD2	TGCGCCAGCTGCCTCGGCGGGGGGGCAACAGATACGCAGTATTTT	CASCLGGGATDTQYF
TRBV5-1	TRBJ1-1	.	TRBD1	TGCGCCAGCAGCTCCCCCCGACAGGGGAACACTGAAGCTTTCTTT	CASSSPRQGNTEAFF
TRBV24-1	TRBJ1-1	few	.	TGTGCCACCAGTGGAGGAACAAACACTGAAGCTTTCTTT	CATSGGTNTEAFF
TRBV2	TRBJ1-2	.	TRBD1	TGTGCCAGCAGTGGACAGGGGGCGATTGGCTACACCTTC	CASSGQGAIGYTF
TRBV3-1/TRBV3-2	TRBJ1-1	few	.	TGTGCCAGCAGCCAAAATCCGGTCGGTGGAGCTTTCTTT	CASSQNPVGGAFF
TRBV27	TRBJ1-1	.	TRBD1	TGTGCCAGCAAAAGCCGGGACAGGGGCCATCATTTAACGAACACTGAAGCTTTCTTT	CASKSRDRGHHLTNTEAFF
TRBV5-5	TRBJ2-2	.	TRBD2	TGTGCCAGCAGCTTGGTGATCCTAGCGGGGGGGACCGGGGAGCTGTTTTTT	CASSLVILAGGTGELFF
TRBV19	TRBJ2-3	once	.	TGTGCCAGTAGACTAGCAGGTTCAGATACGCAGTATTTT	CASRLAGSDTQYF
TRBV15	TRBJ1-4	.	TRBD1	TGTGCCACCAGCAGAGATGTGAGGGGGCAGGGGGAAAAACTGTTTTTT	CATSRDVRGQGEKLFF
TRBV5-6	TRBJ2-7	.	.	TGTGCCAGCAGCTTGTTTACAGCCTACAAGCAGTACTTC	CASSLFTAYKQYF
TRBV2	TRBJ2-7	.	TRBD2	TGTGCCAGCAGTGGGACTAGCGACCACGAGCAGTACTTC	CASSGTSDHEQYF
TRBV7-9	TRBJ2-5	.	.	TGTGCCAGCAGCTTACCGGGTTTGGCGGGGAAAGAGACCCAGTACTTC	CASSLPGLAGKETQYF
TRBV6-5	TRBJ2-7	.	.	TGTGCCAGCAGAAAGGGCCTAGCGAACGAGCAGTACTTC	CASRKGLANEQYF
TRBV27	TRBJ2-7	.	TRBD1	TGTGCCAGCAGGAGGACAGGGGGCTACGAGCAGTACTTC	CASRRTGGYEQYF
TRBV5-1	TRBJ2-1	.	.	TGCGCCAGCAGCTGGACTGCAGACAATGAGCAGTTCTTC	CASSWTADNEQFF
TRBV2	TRBJ1-1	.	.	TGTGCCAGCAGTGAATTACAGGGCAACACTGAAGCTTTCTTT	CASSELQGNTEAFF
TRBV13	TRBJ2-1	.	.	TGTGCCAGCAGCGCGGGTCGAGGCGATGAGCAGTTCTTC	CASSAGRGDEQFF
TRBV19	TRBJ1-1	.	TRBD1	TGTGCCAGTAGTATAGGATTACAGGGGGCGCCTGAAGCTTTCTTT	CASSIGLQGAPEAFF
TRBV4-1	TRBJ2-2	.	TRBD1	TGCGCCAGCAGCCGAGGACAGGGTTACACCGGGGAGCTGTTTTTT	CASSRGQGYTGELFF
TRBV9	TRBJ2-3	few	.	TGTGCCAGCAGCGTGACCCCTCGGGGGTCAGATACGCAGTATTTT	CASSVTPRGSDTQYF
TRBV5-8	TRBJ1-1	.	.	TGTGCCAGCAGCCACAGGTACACTGAAGCTTTCTTT	CASSHRYTEAFF
TRBV2	TRBJ2-1	.	TRBD2	TGTGCCAGCAGTGTACTAGCGGGAGGGCCAGCCAATGAGCAGTTCTTC	CASSVLAGGPANEQFF
TRBV28	TRBJ2-3	.	TRBD1	TGTGCCAGCAGTTTTCGGGACAGGGGTTATACGCAGTATTTT	CASSFRDRGYTQYF
TRBV27	TRBJ1-2	.	.	TGTGCCAGCAGTTTAGGGGGAGGGGGCTATGGCTACACCTTC	CASSLGGGGYGYTF
TRBV4-2	TRBJ2-3	.	TRBD2	TGTGCCAGCAGCCTTGGGACTAGCGAAAGCACAGATACGCAGTATTTT	CASSLGTSESTDTQYF
TRBV5-5	TRBJ1-6	.	.	TGTGCCAGCAGCTTGGCGGTTTTCTATAATTCACCCCTCCACTTT	CASSLAVFYNSPLHF
TRBV5-1	TRBJ2-4	.	.	TGCGCCAGCAGCTTCTTAGGGGAACCGAACATTCAGTACTTC	CASSFLGEPNIQYF
TRBV27	TRBJ2-1	.	TRBD2	TGTGCCAGCAGTTCGCACCGACTAGCGGACCACAATGAGCAGTTCTTC	CASSSHRLADHNEQFF
TRBV28	TRBJ1-6	.	.	TGTGCCAGCAGTTGGGGCGCGAAGGGTTCACCCCTCCACTTT	CASSWGAKGSPLHF
TRBV5-1	TRBJ1-2	.	TRBD1	TGCGCCAGCAGCTTGGACAGGGGCTGGGAGGGCTACACCTTC	CASSLDRGWEGYTF
TRBV5-1	TRBJ2-6	.	.	TGCGCCAGCAGCGCCTGGACAAGTGGAACTGGGGCCAACGTCCTGACTTTC	CASSAWTSGTGANVLTF
TRBV24-1	TRBJ1-2	.	TRBD1	TGTGCCACCAGCCCAAACGGACAGGGAAATGGCTACACCTTC	CATSPNGQGNGYTF
TRBV28	TRBJ2-2	.	.	TGTGCCAGCAGTTTATACAGGAGGAACACCGGGGAGCTGTTTTTT	CASSLYRRNTGELFF
TRBV10-1	TRBJ2-3	once	TRBD2	TGCGCCAGCGGACCTTCTCCGGGACTAGCGGGAGCAGATACGCAGTATTTT	CASGPSPGLAGADTQYF
TRBV7-6	TRBJ1-1	.	.	TGTGCCAGCAGCTTCAGGGAGGAGACTGAAGCTTTCTTT	CASSFREETEAFF
TRBV7-8	TRBJ2-2	.	TRBD2	TGTGCCAGCAGCTTAGCGCCGGGACTAGCGGGGGCCGGGGAGCTGTTTTTT	CASSLAPGLAGAGELFF
TRBV27	TRBJ2-1	.	.	TGTGCCAGCAGTCTAAGACAGGAGCAGTTCTTC	CASSLRQEQFF